These 31 T cell receptor beta chains came from one sample sequenced in a study of PD-L1 blockade in urothelial cancer. The method was immunoSEQ multiplex PCR; TCRdb's version includes in-frame clones alone and lacks a portion of them. The sample includes 70,000 to 80,000 clones, around four fifths seen only once; the top ten take about 6.2%. Time point noted: pretreatment peripheral blood. The sample in question was PBMCs, obtained around atezolizumab (anti-PD-L1) treatment. The source of these receptors is a man aged 40-49 years with urothelial cancer.

V usage is TRBV27 and J usage is TRBJ1-1; D is ambiguous. The V gene lost 4 bases and the J gene lost 7 bases, with 13 bases spanning the gap. The CDR3 contains 13 residues. Germline V CDR1 and CDR2: MNHEY, SMNVEV (reference sequence). The CDR3 DNA reads TGTGCCAGCAGTTCGGGTCTGGCACATGAAGCTTTCTTT. As protein: CASSSGLAHEAFF.

V gene TRBV11-3 combines with J gene TRBJ1-5; D gene unclear. CDR3 size: 10 residues. V lost 10 bases and J 7 bases, leaving 8 bases between the germline ends. CDR1 is SGHNT and CDR2 is YENEEA in the germline V gene. The CDR3 sequence is CAMGTQPQHF. CDR3 nucleotides: TGTGCCATGGGCACACAGCCCCAGCATTTT.

The genes are TRBV7-2 and TRBJ2-7; TRBD2 matches at 7 bases. The length of the CDR3 is 14 residues. Germline V gene data show CDR1 as SGHTA and CDR2 as FQGNSA. V was pared by 5 bases and J by 2 bases, with 6 bases of the junction left unmatched. The CDR3 here is CASSLSSGTYEQYF. The CDR3 coding sequence is TGTGCCAGCAGCCTCTCTAGCGGAACCTACGAGCAGTACTTC. The whole variable domain, filled in from reference TRBV7-2 and TRBJ2-7, reads GAGVSQSPSNKVTEKGKDVELRCDPISGHTALYWYRQSLGQGLEFLIYFQGNSAPDKSGLPSDRFSAERTGGSVSTLTIQRTQQEDSAVYLCASSLSSGTYEQYFGPGTRLTVT.

J is TRBJ2-7 and V is TRBV19; maybe TRBD2 (5 bases). Germline-derived CDR1 and CDR2 are LNHDA and SQIVND (reference sequence). The CDR3 runs 16 residues. Trimming took 7 bases from V and 0 from J, leaving 19 bases between them. This CDR3 reads CASTGGPQASSYEQYF. The DNA for the CDR3 is TGTGCCAGTACTGGAGGACCCCAAGCTAGCTCCTACGAGCAGTACTTC.

V gene TRBV7-9 combines with J gene TRBJ1-3; 8 nucleotides align to TRBD1. CDR3 length: 18 residues. With 5 bases clipped from V and 3 bases from J, the junction kept 15 bases outside the gene matches. In germline, CDR1 is SEHNR, CDR2 FQNEAQ (reference sequence). CDR3 nucleotide sequence: TGTGCCAGCAGCCGCACAGGGGGGACGCCTTCCGTTGGAAACACCATATATTTT. Protein product: CASSRTGGTPSVGNTIYF.

The CDR3 here is CASSPGQGEQYF. CDR3 nucleotides: TGCGCCAGCAGCCCGGGACAGGGAGAGCAGTACTTC. V usage is TRBV5-1 and J usage is TRBJ2-7; 9 bases align to TRBD1. CDR3 length: 12 residues. V shed 4 bases and J 7 bases; nucleotides not matched to a gene: 3. In germline, CDR1 is SGHRS, CDR2 YFSETQ.

J is TRBJ1-3 and V is TRBV4-1; no definite D call. The CDR3 is made up of 15 amino acids. With 1 base removed from V and 0 bases from J, the gap between germline ends came to 7 bases. The V gene's germline CDR1 is MGHRA and CDR2 YSYEKL. In DNA form, the CDR3 reads TGCGCCAGCAGCCAAGGCGGACTCTCTGGAAACACCATATATTTT. It codes for CASSQGGLSGNTIYF.

This chain uses TRBV9 with TRBJ2-2; TRBD2 aligns across 9 bases. With V trimmed by 3 bases and J by 4 bases, 7 bases remained unmatched. This CDR3 comprises 16 residues. CDR1 SGDLS and CDR2 YYNGEE come from the germline V gene. The CDR3: CASSAGLAKTTGELFF. CDR3 in DNA: TGTGCCAGCAGCGCCGGACTAGCGAAAACCACCGGGGAGCTGTTTTTT.

This chain links TRBV7-8 with TRBJ2-1; possible D gene TRBD1, 6 bases. V lost 5 bases and J lost 3, with 11 bases in between. The CDR3 has 14 amino acids. Germline CDR1 SGHVS, CDR2 FQNEAQ. CDR3 nucleotides: TGTGCCAGCAGCCGCCAGGGGTTCTACAATGAGCAGTTCTTC. Residues: CASSRQGFYNEQFF.

The chain links TRBV5-1 to TRBJ1-4, with D uncertain. V lost 0 bases and J 7 bases, leaving 10 bases between the germline ends. The germline gives CDR1 SGHRS, CDR2 YFSETQ. CDR3 size: 14 residues. For the CDR3, the DNA is TGCGCCAGCAGCTTGGAAAGGGCGGGTGAAAAACTGTTTTTT. As protein: CASSLERAGEKLFF.

The chain couples TRBV28 to TRBJ2-7; TRBD1 matches at 7 bases. After removal of 6 bases from V and 3 bases from J, the junction contained 2 bases not matched to a gene. Germline V gives CDR1 MDHEN, CDR2 SYDVKM. This CDR3 is 12 amino acids long. CDR3 sequence reads: CASRDRFYEQYF. CDR3 nucleotides: TGTGCCAGCAGGGACAGGTTCTACGAGCAGTACTTC.

V gene TRBV28 combines with J gene TRBJ2-1; 10 bases agree with TRBD1. V lost 6 bases to trimming and J lost 8 bases; unmatched junction nucleotides: 10. Per germline, CDR1 MDHEN and CDR2 SYDVKM. The CDR3 totals 15 residues. CDR3 DNA: TGTGCCAGCAGCAAGGACAGGGGGAGTACGTATGAGCAGTTCTTC. Translated: CASSKDRGSTYEQFF.

This clone was seen only a few times. This rearrangement joins TRBV19 to TRBJ2-1; D is uncertain. Germline lookup yields CDR1 LNHDA and CDR2 SQIVND (reference sequence). This CDR3 has 15 residues. Trimming shortened V by 6 bases and J by 9 bases, and 21 bases separated the two germline ends. The CDR3 nucleotides read TGTGCCAGTAGCATATCCTCCTCACCCGGAGTTGAGCAGTTCTTC. Encoded protein: CASSISSSPGVEQFF.

With respect to this clone: Sequence at one end of the junction differs from germline and may be a read error. The chain links TRBV19 to TRBJ2-6, with TRBD2 identical over 7 bases. Germline lookup yields CDR1 LNHDA and CDR2 SQIVND (reference sequence). CDR3 length: 17 residues. The CDR3 loop reads CASSLDGRSSGANVLTF. CDR3 nucleotides: TGTGCCAGTAGTCTAGACGGGAGGAGCTCTGGGGCCAACGTCCTGACTTTC.

This chain connects TRBV21-1 to TRBJ1-4. TRBV21-1 is a pseudogene locus. CDR3 length: 11 amino acids. The CDR3 nucleotides read TGTGCCAGCATCTCCGGGTCCGAAACGATTTTT. It is translated as CASISGSETIF.

The chain links TRBV20-1 to TRBJ2-5; D gene ambiguous. The CDR3 totals 11 residues. Trimming stripped 6 bases from V and 3 bases from J, with 8 bases between. Germline CDR1 reads DFQATT; CDR2 reads SNEGSKA (reference sequence). The DNA of the CDR3 is TGCAGTGCAGCGCGGAAAGAGACCCAGTACTTC. Protein: CSAARKETQYF.

V gene TRBV2 combines with J gene TRBJ1-2; D unclear. V gave up 4 bases and J gave up 4 bases, with 10 bases separating them. In germline, CDR1 is SNHLY, CDR2 FYNNEI. The CDR3 length is 13 residues. Here the CDR3 reads CASSVNSPYGYTF. The CDR3 coding sequence is TGTGCCAGCAGTGTTAACAGTCCCTATGGCTACACCTTC.

This chain connects TRBV7-2 to TRBJ2-1; perhaps TRBD1 as D (6 bases). Germline V gives CDR1 SGHTA, CDR2 FQGNSA. The germline V and J ends were trimmed by 6 bases and 9 bases, with 18 bases remaining between them. CDR3 length: 14 residues. CDR3 protein: CASRTGQRRIEQFF. The CDR3 DNA follows: TGTGCCAGCAGGACTGGACAGAGGCGTATTGAGCAGTTCTTC.

This clone was recorded only once. The chain is built from TRBV5-1 and TRBJ2-1; D is ambiguous. This CDR3 contains 13 residues. Between the trimmed V and J ends, which lost 0 bases and 9 bases, there was a span of 10 bases. The germline gives CDR1 SGHRS, CDR2 YFSETQ. CDR3 protein: CASSLVVVREQFF. The DNA for the CDR3 is TGCGCCAGCAGCTTGGTTGTAGTACGTGAGCAGTTCTTC.

V usage is TRBV5-1 and J usage is TRBJ2-2; D not resolved. The V end lost 3 bases, the J end lost 6 bases, and 9 bases lay between the germline ends. CDR3 size: 13 residues. Germline CDR1 is SGHRS and CDR2 is YFSETQ. CDR3: CASSSVGAGELFF. The CDR3, as DNA: TGCGCCAGCAGCTCCGTTGGAGCCGGGGAGCTGTTTTTT.

The chain employs TRBV18 and TRBJ2-1; TRBD2 matches at 11 bases. Germline CDR1 reads KGHSH; CDR2 reads LQKENI. The CDR3 has 16 residues. V lost 1 base and J lost 9; bases outside the gene matches: 8. The chain's CDR3 is CASSPLLTSGRSEQFF. CDR3 DNA sequence: TGTGCCAGCTCACCACTATTAACTAGCGGGAGAAGTGAGCAGTTCTTC.

The chain links TRBV11-2 to TRBJ2-5; no clear D gene. The CDR3 sequence is 12 residues long. The V end lost 0 bases, the J end lost 5 bases, and 4 bases lay between the germline ends. Germline V lookup: CDR1 SGHAT, CDR2 FQNNGV. The CDR3 here is CASSLDRETQYF. CDR3 sequence (DNA): TGTGCCAGCAGCTTAGACAGGGAGACCCAGTACTTC.

V and J are TRBV18 and TRBJ1-2; D is ambiguous. The ends were cut back, 3 bases at V and 4 bases at J, with 24 bases in the middle. The CDR3 spans 18 residues. The germline V gene has CDR1 KGHSH and CDR2 LQKENI. CDR3 sequence reads: CASSPSDGGYGGSYGYTF. Here the CDR3 DNA reads TGTGCCAGCTCACCCTCTGATGGAGGGTATGGTGGTAGCTATGGCTACACCTTC. Combining the CDR3 with reference TRBV18 and TRBJ1-2 gives the whole variable domain NAGVMQNPRHLVRRRGQEARLRCSPMKGHSHVYWYRQLPEEGLKFMVYLQKENIIDESGMPKERFSAEFPKEGPSILRIQQVVRGDSAAYFCASSPSDGGYGGSYGYTFGSGTRLTVV.

The chain joins TRBV29-1 to TRBJ1-2; no reliable D call. The V and J ends lost 5 bases and 10 bases respectively, with 14 bases between them. The CDR3 totals 11 residues. Germline V gene sequence: CDR1 SQVTM, CDR2 ANQGSEA. CDR3 loop: CSVLRGNDYTF. CDR3 sequence (DNA): TGCAGCGTTCTACGAGGAAATGACTACACCTTC.

This chain uses TRBV9 with TRBJ2-3, with D perhaps TRBD1 (7 bases). Trimming shortened V by 3 bases and J by 5 bases, and 28 bases separated the two germline ends. The CDR3 is 19 residues long. Germline lookup yields CDR1 SGDLS and CDR2 YYNGEE. The CDR3: CASSGGARRGRQAGDTQYF. In nucleotides, the CDR3 is TGTGCCAGCAGCGGGGGGGCGAGGAGGGGGCGTCAGGCGGGAGATACGCAGTATTTT.

This clone occurred a few times. V gene TRBV5-1 combines with J gene TRBJ1-1, with D hard to call. The germline V gene encodes CDR1 SGHRS and CDR2 YFSETQ. Trimming cost V 2 bases and J 1 base, with 6 bases left between them. The CDR3 is made up of 13 amino acids. The CDR3 DNA is TGCGCCAGCAGCTTTACACCGAACACTGAAGCTTTCTTT. Protein: CASSFTPNTEAFF.

Only a few counts were recorded for this clone. The chain employs TRBV11-2 and TRBJ2-1; 10 nucleotides align to TRBD2. Germline V gives CDR1 SGHAT, CDR2 FQNNGV. With 1 base clipped from V and 7 bases from J, the junction kept 7 bases outside the gene matches. The CDR3 has 16 amino acids. The CDR3, as DNA: TGTGCCAGCAGCTTAGGGGCTAGCGGGAGAGGGAATGAGCAGTTCTTC. Amino acid sequence: CASSLGASGRGNEQFF.

J is TRBJ2-7 and V is TRBV28, with TRBD1 identical over 7 bases. Germline CDR1 MDHEN, CDR2 SYDVKM. Trimming at V came to 6 bases and at J to 5 bases, leaving 4 bases not matched to a gene. The CDR3 is 12 residues long. The CDR3 DNA is TGTGCCAGCAGGGCAGACAGGGACGAGCAGTACTTC. The encoded protein is CASRADRDEQYF. Full variable domain (rest looked up from reference TRBV28 and TRBJ2-7): DVKVTQSSRYLVKRTGEKVFLECVQDMDHENMFWYRQDPGLGLRLIYFSYDVKMKEKGDIPEGYSVSREKKERFSLILESASTNQTSMYLCASRADRDEQYFGPGTRLTVT.

The V gene is TRBV5-1, the J gene TRBJ2-1, with D perhaps matching TRBD2 (5 bases). The CDR3 runs 16 residues. V was pared by 0 bases and J by 4 bases, with 14 bases between. Per the germline V gene, CDR1 is SGHRS and CDR2 is YFSETQ. DNA for the CDR3: TGCGCCAGCAGCTTGGCAGCGGCTACGGGGTACAATGAGCAGTTCTTC. Its protein is CASSLAAATGYNEQFF.

V and J are TRBV9 and TRBJ1-2; D gene uncertain. V was trimmed by 4 bases and J by 2 bases, leaving 18 bases between them. CDR3 size: 16 residues. Germline V gives CDR1 SGDLS, CDR2 YYNGEE. Here the CDR3 DNA reads TGTGCCAGCAGCTTACGGACCCGCGGGGAGAACTATGGCTACACCTTC. It translates to CASSLRTRGENYGYTF.

The CDR3 here is CAWKGYQAGELFF. Here the CDR3 DNA reads TGTGCCTGGAAAGGCTATCAGGCCGGGGAGCTGTTTTTT. The chain joins TRBV30 to TRBJ2-2, with D unresolved. Trimming cost V 4 bases and J 6 bases, with 12 bases left between them. The CDR3 runs to 13 residues. Per germline, CDR1 GTSNPN and CDR2 SVGIG (reference sequence).